The TCR beta chain described here comes from a study of a mutant IDH1 vaccine in newly diagnosed glioma. Sequenced by immunoSEQ multiplex PCR; TCRdb stores in-frame clones only, minus some. The profile shows 95,000 to 120,000 clones, approximately 87% of them singletons. The time point: week 11, during vaccination. The vaccine gave 300 ug of a 20-mer mutant IDH1 peptide subcutaneously per dose. About this clone itself: Its antigen is unknown.

The sequence came from a woman between 50 and 59 years old with glioma. The sample was PBMCs, taken from a glioma patient whose treatment included an IDH1 peptide vaccine.

The CDR3 DNA is TGTGCCATCAGTGAGTCGACGGGCAGGGGCCCAGACTATGGCTACACCTTC. This translates into CAISESTGRGPDYGYTF. The genes are TRBV10-3 and TRBJ1-2, with D tentatively TRBD1 (6 bases). The CDR3 loop spans 17 amino acids. Trimming pared 0 bases from V and 3 bases from J, leaving 17 bases between. Germline CDR1 ENHRY, CDR2 SYGVKD.